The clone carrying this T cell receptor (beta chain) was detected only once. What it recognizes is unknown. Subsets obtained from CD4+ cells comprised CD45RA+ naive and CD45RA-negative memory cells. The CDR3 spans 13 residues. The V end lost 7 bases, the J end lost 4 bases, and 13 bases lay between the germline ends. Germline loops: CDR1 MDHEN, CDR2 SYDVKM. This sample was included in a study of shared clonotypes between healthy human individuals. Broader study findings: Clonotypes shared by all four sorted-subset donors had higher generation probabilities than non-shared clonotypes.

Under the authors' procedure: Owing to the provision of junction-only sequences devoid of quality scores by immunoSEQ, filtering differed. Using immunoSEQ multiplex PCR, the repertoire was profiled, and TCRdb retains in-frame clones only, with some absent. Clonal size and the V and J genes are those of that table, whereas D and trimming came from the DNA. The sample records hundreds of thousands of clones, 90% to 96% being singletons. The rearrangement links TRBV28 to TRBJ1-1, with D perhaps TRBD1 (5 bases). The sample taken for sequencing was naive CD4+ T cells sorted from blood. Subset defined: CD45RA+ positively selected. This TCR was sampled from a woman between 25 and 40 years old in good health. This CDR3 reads CASNRQRGTEAFF. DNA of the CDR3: TGTGCCAGCAATAGACAGCGAGGCACTGAAGCTTTCTTT.